The source of this TCR beta chain is a study of shared clonotypes between healthy human individuals. Study-level background: Contributing individuals were a couple of females and a few males aged 18 to 49. The study's findings and limits: Sharing across four donors was highest in naive CD4 (roughly 5%) and lowest in memory CD8 (about 0.4%). Generation probabilities were higher for clonotypes shared across all four sorted-subset donors than for unshared ones.

The data were produced by immunoSEQ multiplex PCR, yet TCRdb's version contains in-frame clones alone and is incomplete. The sample includes about 2.1 million clones, around 93% of them seen just once. Concerning this clone itself: Antigen specificity is unknown.

The naive CD8 fraction comprised CD45RO-negative cells positively selected for CCR7 and excluded terminally differentiated effector memory CD45RA+ cells. Material: naive CD8+ T cells from PBMCs. The TCR sequence derives from a man between 18 and 35 years old in good health. Some clones in this sample may be carry-over from other donors' samples.

The CDR3 DNA is TGTGCTAGTGGTTTAGGGCTAGCTTACGAGCAGTACTTC. This translates into CASGLGLAYEQYF. The rearrangement uses TRBV12-5 and TRBJ2-7, with D possibly TRBD2 on 5 matching bases. The CDR3 has 13 amino acids. CDR1 is LGHNT, CDR2 FRNRAP, per germline. V gave up 3 bases and J gave up 4 bases, with 10 bases separating them.